One sample yielded the 10 T cell receptor beta chains listed below, sequenced in a study of OX40 agonist ivuxolimab in advanced cancers. The receptor library was made with the immunoSEQ multiplex PCR assay. This is the immuneACCESS table as TCRdb keeps it, with only in-frame sequences that have V and J called. A part of the clones is gone; compared with another copy, unresolved V genes explain less than half, and the rest is unexplained. In this sample the table shows tens of thousands of clones, about nine tenths of which occur a single time. Of the sample, 8% to 10% falls within the top ten clones. The input for sequencing was CD4+ or CD8+ T cells sorted from blood, taken in a trial of the OX40 agonist ivuxolimab. These receptors were obtained from an adult with an advanced solid tumor such as melanoma, head and neck, liver or kidney cancer.

The gene calls are TRBV28 and TRBJ2-5; 7 nucleotides line up with TRBD1. J lost 5 bases, V lost 6 bases, and 9 bases had no gene match. Germline lookup yields CDR1 MDHEN and CDR2 SYDVKM. This CDR3 spans 14 amino acids. This CDR3 reads CASRDRARSETQYF. The CDR3 coding sequence is TGTGCCAGCAGAGACAGGGCGAGGTCGGAGACCCAGTACTTC.

This clone appeared a single time. The chain employs TRBV28 and TRBJ1-5; no clear D gene. The germline gives CDR1 MDHEN, CDR2 SYDVKM. V was trimmed by 5 bases and J by 0 bases, leaving 5 bases between them. This CDR3 contains 13 residues. Here the CDR3 reads CASSLYSNQPQHF. The CDR3 DNA sequence: TGTGCCAGCAGTCTGTATAGCAATCAGCCCCAGCATTTT.

V gene TRBV18 combines with J gene TRBJ1-5; D is perhaps TRBD1 (5 bases). CDR3 length: 15 residues. CDR1 and CDR2 (germline): KGHSH, LQKENI. The V end was cut by 6 bases, the J end by 3 bases, with 15 bases between. CDR3 sequence (DNA): TGTGCCAGCTCCCCCGACGGCAGGGCCAATCAGCCCCAGCATTTT. As protein: CASSPDGRANQPQHF.

This chain links TRBV10-3 with TRBJ1-6, with D unclear. The CDR3 runs 12 residues. The ends were cut back, 3 bases at V and 11 bases at J, with 8 bases in the middle. Germline V gene sequence: CDR1 ENHRY, CDR2 SYGVKD. The CDR3 spells CAISDREAPLHF. The CDR3 region has the DNA TGTGCCATCAGTGATAGGGAGGCACCCCTCCACTTT.

This chain connects TRBV5-1 to TRBJ2-1; TRBD1 aligns across 7 bases. The CDR3 has 15 amino acids. CDR1 SGHRS and CDR2 YFSETQ come from the germline V gene. V lost 0 bases and J lost 8; bases outside the gene matches: 8. The DNA of the CDR3 is TGCGCCAGCAGCTTGGGACAGGGAGCATTCCATGAGCAGTTCTTC. Encoded protein: CASSLGQGAFHEQFF.

This chain links TRBV30 with TRBJ2-7; 9 nucleotides match TRBD1. This CDR3 region has 15 residues. J lost 2 bases, V lost 3 bases, and 8 bases had no gene match. Germline CDR1 reads GTSNPN; CDR2 reads SVGIG (reference sequence). CDR3 sequence (DNA): TGTGCCTGGAGAATTAAGAGACAGGGGGCCTACGAGCAGTACTTC. Encoded protein: CAWRIKRQGAYEQYF. Full variable domain (remainder filled in from reference TRBV30 and TRBJ2-7): SQTIHQWPATLVQPVGSPLSLECTVEGTSNPNLYWYRQAAGRGLQLLFYSVGIGQISSEVPQNLSASRPQDRQFILSSKKLLLSDSGFYLCAWRIKRQGAYEQYFGPGTRLTVT.

This rearrangement joins TRBV7-2 to TRBJ1-3; 7 nucleotides match TRBD1. The germline V gene has CDR1 SGHTA and CDR2 FQGNSA. The CDR3 runs to 15 residues. V was pared by 5 bases and J by 3 bases, with 7 bases of the junction left unmatched. DNA for the CDR3: TGTGCCAGCAGCCAAGCCCGGACAGGTGGAAACACCATATATTTT. This encodes CASSQARTGGNTIYF.

This rearrangement joins TRBV11-3 to TRBJ1-6; D is undetermined. The CDR3 is 14 residues long. In germline, CDR1 is SGHNT, CDR2 YENEEA. Between the trimmed V and J ends, which lost 0 bases and 2 bases, there was a span of 2 bases. The DNA for the CDR3 is TGTGCCAGCAGCTTAGAGGCCTATAATTCACCCCTCCACTTT. This encodes CASSLEAYNSPLHF.

The chain recombines TRBV7-6 with TRBJ1-3; D is possibly TRBD1 (5 bases). The CDR3 is 16 residues long. V gave up 5 bases and J gave up 0 bases, with 14 bases separating them. Germline assignment: CDR1 SGHVS and CDR2 FNYEAQ. The CDR3 DNA follows: TGTGCCAGCAGCCTCTTGGGGCCGAGCTCTGGAAACACCATATATTTT. Amino acids: CASSLLGPSSGNTIYF.

The chain recombines TRBV12-5 with TRBJ2-3; D could derive from TRBD1 or TRBD2 (6 bases each). The CDR3 totals 14 residues. With 7 bases removed from V and 2 bases from J, the gap between germline ends came to 13 bases. CDR1 and CDR2 (germline): LGHNT, FRNRAP. The CDR3 protein is CASARGLPTDTQYF. The CDR3 DNA sequence: TGTGCTAGTGCCAGGGGACTTCCCACAGATACGCAGTATTTT.